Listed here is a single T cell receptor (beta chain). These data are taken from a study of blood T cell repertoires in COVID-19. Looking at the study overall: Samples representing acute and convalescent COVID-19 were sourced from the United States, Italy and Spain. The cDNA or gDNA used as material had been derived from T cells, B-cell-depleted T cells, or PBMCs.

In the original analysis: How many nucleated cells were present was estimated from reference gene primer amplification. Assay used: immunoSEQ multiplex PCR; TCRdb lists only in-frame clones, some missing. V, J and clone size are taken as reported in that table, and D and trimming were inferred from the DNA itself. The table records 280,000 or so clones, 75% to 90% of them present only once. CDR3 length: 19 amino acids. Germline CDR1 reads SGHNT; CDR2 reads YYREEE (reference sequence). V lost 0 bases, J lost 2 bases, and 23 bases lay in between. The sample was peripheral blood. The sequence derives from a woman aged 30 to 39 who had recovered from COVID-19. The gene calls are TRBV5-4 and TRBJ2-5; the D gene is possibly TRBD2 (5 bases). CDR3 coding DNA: TGTGCCAGCAGCTTGGGGACTCTTAGGACGCGAGCAAGACAAGAGACCCAGTACTTC. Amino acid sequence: CASSLGTLRTRARQETQYF.